This TCR beta chain was sequenced in a study of cytomegalovirus exposure and HLA in healthy donors. Study-level findings and limits: Several of the most significant clusters were apparently associated with common viral pathogens in a later analysis. The authors reported that TCR beta sequences could predict HLA-A and HLA-B alleles. These predictions were accurate for most subjects in the first cohort. Sequencing probably produced one cluster of sequence variants that were highly shared.

This CDR3 region has 14 residues. CDR1 and CDR2 from the germline V gene are GTSNPN and SVGIG (reference sequence). V dropped 2 bases and J dropped 0 bases, with 9 bases sitting between them. It was with 60 Vbeta and 13 Jbeta primers that the PCR ran. Sequenced by immunoSEQ multiplex PCR; TCRdb stores in-frame clones only, minus some. The sample consists of 150,000 to 200,000 clones, about 90% of them appearing once. A remark on this clone: Its antigen is still unknown.

Sequenced input: PBMCs. V usage is TRBV30 and J usage is TRBJ2-3; D remains unclear. The clonotype was recovered from a girl younger than two in good health and CMV-seronegative. The CDR3 coding sequence is TGTGCCTGGAGTTTTAGATCTAGCACAGATACGCAGTATTTT. Protein: CAWSFRSSTDTQYF. The variable domain in full, completed from reference TRBV30 and TRBJ2-3, reads SQTIHQWPATLVQPVGSPLSLECTVEGTSNPNLYWYRQAAGRGLQLLFYSVGIGQISSEVPQNLSASRPQDRQFILSSKKLLLSDSGFYLCAWSFRSSTDTQYFGPGTRLTVL.